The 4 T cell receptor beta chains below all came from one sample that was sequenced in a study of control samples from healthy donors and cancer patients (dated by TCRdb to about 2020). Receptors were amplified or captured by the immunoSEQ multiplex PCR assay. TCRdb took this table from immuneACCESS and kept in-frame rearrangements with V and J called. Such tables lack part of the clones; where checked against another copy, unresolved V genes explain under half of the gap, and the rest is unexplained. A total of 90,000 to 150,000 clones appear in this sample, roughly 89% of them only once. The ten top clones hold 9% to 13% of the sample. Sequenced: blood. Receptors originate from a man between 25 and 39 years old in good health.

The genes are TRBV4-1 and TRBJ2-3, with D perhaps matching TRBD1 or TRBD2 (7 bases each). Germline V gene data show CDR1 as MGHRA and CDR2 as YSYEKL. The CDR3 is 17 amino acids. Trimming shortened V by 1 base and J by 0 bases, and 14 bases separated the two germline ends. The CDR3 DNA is TGCGCCAGCAGCCAAGTCAGGGGGGGGATTAGCACAGATACGCAGTATTTT. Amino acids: CASSQVRGGISTDTQYF.

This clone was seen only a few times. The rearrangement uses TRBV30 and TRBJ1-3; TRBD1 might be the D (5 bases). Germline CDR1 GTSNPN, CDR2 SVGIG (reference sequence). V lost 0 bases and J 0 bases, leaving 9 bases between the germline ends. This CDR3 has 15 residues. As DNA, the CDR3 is TGTGCCTGGAGTGTAAGGGGTACCTCTGGAAACACCATATATTTT. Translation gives CAWSVRGTSGNTIYF.

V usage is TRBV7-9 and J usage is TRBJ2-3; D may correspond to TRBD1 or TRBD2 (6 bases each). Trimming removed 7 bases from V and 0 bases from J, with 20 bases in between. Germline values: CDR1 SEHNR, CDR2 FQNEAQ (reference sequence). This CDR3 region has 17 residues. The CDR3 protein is CASTPPGAGASTDTQYF. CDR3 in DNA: TGTGCCAGCACCCCTCCGGGGGCAGGAGCTAGCACAGATACGCAGTATTTT. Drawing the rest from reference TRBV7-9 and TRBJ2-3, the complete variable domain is DTGVSQNPRHKITKRGQNVTFRCDPISEHNRLYWYRQTLGQGPEFLTYFQNEAQLEKSRLLSDRFSAERPKGSFSTLEIQRTEQGDSAMYLCASTPPGAGASTDTQYFGPGTRLTVL.

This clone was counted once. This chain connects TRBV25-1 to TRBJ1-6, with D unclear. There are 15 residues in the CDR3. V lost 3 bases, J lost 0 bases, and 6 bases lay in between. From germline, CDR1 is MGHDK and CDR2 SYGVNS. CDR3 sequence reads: CASSDLISYNSPLHF. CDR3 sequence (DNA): TGTGCCAGCAGTGACTTAATCTCCTATAATTCACCCCTCCACTTT.